These 6 T cell receptor beta chains were sequenced from one sample in a study of cytomegalovirus exposure and HLA in healthy donors (dated by TCRdb to 2016 to 2017). The method was the immunoSEQ multiplex PCR assay. For the multiplex PCR, a mixture combining 60 forward primers for TCR Vbeta segments and 13 reverse primers for TCR Jbeta segments was used. Drawn from immuneACCESS, this table holds only the in-frame rearrangements with V and J called that TCRdb kept. Clones are partly lost; checked studies trace under half to an unresolved V gene and leave the rest unexplained. This sample gives around 180,000 clones in total; 70% to 90% of them show up just once. 4.8% of the sample is in the top ten clones. What was sequenced was PBMCs. These receptors were taken from a girl between 5 and 17 years old in good health and CMV-seropositive.

V is TRBV2 and J is TRBJ2-7; the D gene is possibly TRBD2 (6 bases). Trimming removed 6 bases from V and 3 bases from J, with 18 bases in between. Germline loops: CDR1 SNHLY, CDR2 FYNNEI. The CDR3 covers 15 residues. For the CDR3, the DNA is TGTGCCAGCAGCCCCGGGCTCGGGGGTTTCTACGAGCAGTACTTC. As protein: CASSPGLGGFYEQYF.

CDR3 amino acids: CASSMITATGQPQHF. The DNA for the CDR3 is TGTGCCAGTAGTATGATTACAGCCACGGGACAGCCCCAGCATTTT. This chain connects TRBV19 to TRBJ1-5, with D unclear. The CDR3 is 15 amino acids. V gave up 3 bases and J gave up 7 bases, with 16 bases separating them. Germline loops: CDR1 LNHDA, CDR2 SQIVND (reference sequence).

The gene calls are TRBV9 and TRBJ2-3, with 7 bases matching TRBD1. The germline V gene has CDR1 SGDLS and CDR2 YYNGEE. Trimming cost V 0 bases and J 5 bases; bases outside gene matches: 9. This CDR3 is built from 16 residues. The CDR3 nucleotides read TGTGCCAGCAGCGTAGAAGTCAGGGGGAGAGGAGATACGCAGTATTTT. Its protein is CASSVEVRGRGDTQYF.

The rearrangement uses TRBV27 and TRBJ2-7; 8 bases are a match to TRBD1. J lost 2 bases, V lost 7 bases, and 19 bases had no gene match. CDR3 length equals 18 residues. Germline assignment: CDR1 MNHEY and CDR2 SMNVEV (reference sequence). The CDR3 bases are TGTGCCAGCACCTATCCCCCTACCCCGGGACAGGATACCTACGAGCAGTACTTC. Amino acid sequence: CASTYPPTPGQDTYEQYF.

This chain links TRBV19 with TRBJ1-5, with 8 positions matching TRBD1. The CDR3 spans 15 residues. V shed 5 bases, J shed 2 bases, and the junction held 5 bases outside the gene matches. In germline, CDR1 is LNHDA, CDR2 SQIVND (reference sequence). The DNA of the CDR3 is TGTGCCAGTAGTGAGGACAGGGCTGGCAATCAGCCCCAGCATTTT. It codes for CASSEDRAGNQPQHF.

This rearrangement joins TRBV6-5 to TRBJ2-6; possibly TRBD2 for D (5 bases). V lost 7 bases and J 4 bases, leaving 11 bases between the germline ends. Germline loops: CDR1 MNHEY, CDR2 SVGAGI. The CDR3 is made up of 14 amino acids. The CDR3 region is CASKSLAGANVLTF. CDR3 sequence (DNA): TGTGCCAGCAAGTCCCTAGCCGGGGCCAACGTCCTGACTTTC.